A single sample gave rise to the 24 T cell receptor beta chains below, sequenced in a study of PD-L1 blockade in urothelial cancer. Assay used: immunoSEQ multiplex PCR; TCRdb lists only in-frame clones, some missing. The data contain more than 50,000 clones, more than 65% of them singletons. Sequences were derived from PBMCs, sampled around atezolizumab (anti-PD-L1) treatment. Every receptor here comes from a man between 70 and 80 years old with urothelial cancer.

This chain uses TRBV11-2 with TRBJ2-6; 8 nucleotides line up with TRBD1. The CDR3 extends over 16 amino acids. The V gene's germline CDR1 is SGHAT and CDR2 FQNNGV. The trim removed 4 bases at V and 2 bases at J, leaving 4 bases unmatched. CDR3 nucleotides: TGTGCCAGCAGCTCCTACAGGGGGACTGGGGCCAACGTCCTGACTTTC. Translation gives CASSSYRGTGANVLTF.

This clone is deemed medium-sized. V is TRBV15 and J is TRBJ2-1, with 15 bases that match TRBD2. The CDR3 loop spans 17 amino acids. V dropped 0 bases and J dropped 7; count of bases not matched to a gene: 4. Germline lookup yields CDR1 LNHNV and CDR2 YYDKDF (reference sequence). The CDR3 nucleotides are TGTGCCACCAGCAGAGACCGAGGGACTAGCGGGAGGAATGAGCAGTTCTTC. As protein: CATSRDRGTSGRNEQFF.

The chain joins TRBV19 to TRBJ1-5, with D possibly matching TRBD1 (5 bases). Trimming stripped 6 bases from V and 5 bases from J, with 20 bases between. Germline assignment: CDR1 LNHDA and CDR2 SQIVND (reference sequence). The CDR3 has 16 residues. CDR3 protein: CASSILSTVTDQPQHF. CDR3 in DNA: TGTGCCAGTAGCATATTATCGACAGTAACCGATCAGCCCCAGCATTTT.

The J gene is TRBJ2-7, the V gene TRBV4-1; 9 bases are a match to TRBD1. The V gene's germline CDR1 is MGHRA and CDR2 YSYEKL. This CDR3 spans 14 amino acids. Germline trimming cut 3 bases from V and 6 bases from J; bases unmatched to any gene: 6. The DNA of the CDR3 is TGCGCCAGCAGCCAGCTAGGACAGGGGAGCGAGCAGTACTTC. Amino acid sequence: CASSQLGQGSEQYF.

The gene calls are TRBV5-8 and TRBJ1-1; D possibly corresponds to TRBD1 (5 bases). Per the germline V gene, CDR1 is SGHTS and CDR2 is YDEGEE. The CDR3 is made up of 14 amino acids. Between the trimmed V and J ends, which lost 4 bases and 1 base, there was a span of 11 bases. The CDR3 DNA follows: TGTGCCAGCAGCCGGGGGGAGGGGAACACTGAAGCTTTCTTT. It codes for CASSRGEGNTEAFF.

This chain links TRBV19 with TRBJ1-1; 12 nucleotides agree with TRBD1. Germline V gene data show CDR1 as LNHDA and CDR2 as SQIVND (reference sequence). CDR3 length: 18 amino acids. V gave up 8 bases and J gave up 0 bases; unmatched junction bases: 13. CDR3 region: CASRPLPGQGAMNTEAFF. CDR3 nucleotide sequence: TGTGCCAGTCGACCCCTTCCGGGACAGGGGGCCATGAACACTGAAGCTTTCTTT. Variable domain in full (rest from reference TRBV19 and TRBJ1-1): DGGITQSPKYLFRKEGQNVTLSCEQNLNHDAMYWYRQDPGQGLRLIYYSQIVNDFQKGDIAEGYSVSREKKESFPLTVTSAQKNPTAFYLCASRPLPGQGAMNTEAFFGQGTRLTVV.

The chain links TRBV6-5 to TRBJ2-3; 7 bases line up with TRBD2. The CDR3 runs to 13 residues. After removal of 0 bases from V and 7 bases from J, the junction contained 1 base not matched to a gene. CDR1 is MNHEY, CDR2 SVGAGI, per germline. CDR3 sequence: CASSYSGLYTQYF. CDR3 nucleotides: TGTGCCAGCAGTTACTCGGGACTATATACGCAGTATTTT.

The chain has TRBV19 and TRBJ2-7, with D unresolved. This CDR3 region has 15 residues. Trimming removed 5 bases at V and 2 bases at J, with 16 bases between. The germline gives CDR1 LNHDA, CDR2 SQIVND (reference sequence). In DNA form, the CDR3 reads TGTGCCAGTAGTCCCCGGGTGGGTCCTACCTACGAGCAGTACTTC. Translated, it gives CASSPRVGPTYEQYF.

This clone was counted a few times. The chain joins TRBV18 to TRBJ2-1; TRBD1 matches 8 bases. The CDR3 has 12 residues. CDR1 is KGHSH and CDR2 is LQKENI in the germline V gene. J lost 15 bases, V lost 3 bases, and 7 bases had no gene match. CDR3: CASSPGQGAGFF. CDR3 DNA sequence: TGTGCCAGCTCACCGGGGCAGGGGGCCGGGTTCTTC. Supplemented by reference TRBV18 and TRBJ2-1, the full variable domain reads NAGVMQNPRHLVRRRGQEARLRCSPMKGHSHVYWYRQLPEEGLKFMVYLQKENIIDESGMPKERFSAEFPKEGPSILRIQQVVRGDSAAYFCASSPGQGAGFFGPGTRLTVL.

A single count supports this clone. This chain links TRBV13 with TRBJ2-2, with a weak D call TRBD2 (5 bases). V was trimmed by 5 bases and J by 5 bases, leaving 15 bases between them. CDR1 is PRHDT, CDR2 FYEKMQ, per germline (reference sequence). The CDR3 loop spans 15 amino acids. This chain's CDR3 is CASSEYPGKTGELFF. The CDR3 DNA sequence: TGTGCCAGCAGCGAGTATCCGGGGAAGACCGGGGAGCTGTTTTTT.

V is TRBV7-6 and J is TRBJ2-1, with D possibly TRBD1 on 5 matching bases. The CDR3 totals 15 residues. CDR1 and CDR2 (germline): SGHVS, FNYEAQ. Trimming pared 6 bases from V and 2 bases from J, leaving 14 bases between. The CDR3 DNA is TGTGCCAGCAGGGCGACAGAAGGAACCTACAATGAGCAGTTCTTC. Its translation: CASRATEGTYNEQFF. The full variable domain, with the rest looked up from reference TRBV7-6 and TRBJ2-1, is GAGVSQSPRYKVTKRGQDVALRCDPISGHVSLYWYRQALGQGPEFLTYFNYEAQQDKSGLPNDRFSAERPEGSISTLTIQRTEQRDSAMYRCASRATEGTYNEQFFGPGTRLTVL.

The V gene is TRBV6-5, the J gene TRBJ1-2; D possibly corresponds to TRBD1 (5 bases). The V gene's germline CDR1 is MNHEY and CDR2 SVGAGI. V was pared by 7 bases and J by 2 bases, with 17 bases between. The CDR3 is 15 residues long. CDR3 region: CASTNPLAGNYGYTF. In DNA form, the CDR3 reads TGTGCCAGCACCAACCCTCTGGCAGGGAACTATGGCTACACCTTC.

This chain links TRBV27 with TRBJ2-6; D is unclear. Between the trimmed V and J ends, which lost 6 bases and 0 bases, there was a span of 12 bases. Germline lookup yields CDR1 MNHEY and CDR2 SMNVEV (reference sequence). CDR3 length: 16 amino acids. This CDR3 is CASSPRGTSGANVLTF. The CDR3 DNA reads as TGTGCCAGCAGCCCCCGAGGTACCTCTGGGGCCAACGTCCTGACTTTC.

V gene TRBV5-1 combines with J gene TRBJ2-7, with D possibly matching TRBD2 (6 bases). V was cut by 0 bases and J by 0 bases, with 13 bases left in between. Germline CDR1 and CDR2: SGHRS and YFSETQ. The CDR3 consists of 16 residues. This chain's CDR3 is CASSLGPGVGSYEQYF. The DNA of the CDR3 is TGCGCCAGCAGCTTGGGCCCGGGGGTAGGCTCCTACGAGCAGTACTTC.

The genes are TRBV9 and TRBJ2-7, with D possibly being TRBD2 (6 bases). The CDR3 totals 14 residues. Trimming pared 1 base from V and 0 bases from J, leaving 8 bases between. Germline V gene data show CDR1 as SGDLS and CDR2 as YYNGEE. The CDR3 region is CASSVTGDSYEQYF. The CDR3 region has the DNA TGTGCCAGCAGCGTAACGGGAGACTCCTACGAGCAGTACTTC. The full variable domain, completed using reference TRBV9 and TRBJ2-7, is DSGVTQTPKHLITATGQRVTLRCSPRSGDLSVYWYQQSLDQGLQFLIQYYNGEERAKGNILERFSAQQFPDLHSELNLSSLELGDSALYFCASSVTGDSYEQYFGPGTRLTVT.

The V gene is TRBV28, the J gene TRBJ1-1; the D is unclear. Germline lookup yields CDR1 MDHEN and CDR2 SYDVKM. The CDR3 extends over 13 amino acids. V lost 6 bases to trimming and J lost 0 bases, with 8 bases between them. The CDR3 protein is CASSFRMNTEAFF. The CDR3 DNA sequence: TGTGCCAGCAGCTTCCGTATGAACACTGAAGCTTTCTTT.

The rearrangement joins TRBV5-4 to TRBJ1-1, with 9 bases that match TRBD1. CDR3 length: 15 amino acids. V lost 4 bases and J lost 5; bases outside the gene matches: 9. CDR1 is SGHNT, CDR2 YYREEE, per germline (reference sequence). In nucleotides, the CDR3 is TGTGCCAGCAGCGGGGGGGACAGGGAGGGGACTGAAGCTTTCTTT. This translates into CASSGGDREGTEAFF.

The rearrangement uses TRBV2 and TRBJ1-1; D gene unclear. The germline V gene has CDR1 SNHLY and CDR2 FYNNEI. V lost 7 bases to trimming and J lost 6 bases, with 27 bases between them. This CDR3 is built from 17 residues. CDR3 region: CASTDIIPTASGAEAFF. The DNA of the CDR3 is TGTGCCAGCACTGACATTATTCCAACAGCAAGCGGAGCTGAAGCTTTCTTT. Combining the CDR3 with reference TRBV2 and TRBJ1-1 gives the whole variable domain EPEVTQTPSHQVTQMGQEVILRCVPISNHLYFYWYRQILGQKVEFLVSFYNNEISEKSEIFDDQFSVERPDGSNFTLKIRSTKLEDSAMYFCASTDIIPTASGAEAFFGQGTRLTVV.

The J gene is TRBJ2-7, the V gene TRBV11-2; D is perhaps TRBD1 (5 bases). CDR3 length: 15 residues. Germline CDR1 and CDR2: SGHAT and FQNNGV. Trimming cost V 0 bases and J 7 bases, with 16 bases left between them. The chain's CDR3 is CASSLDRQGTKEQYF. The CDR3, as DNA: TGTGCCAGCAGCTTAGATAGGCAGGGCACGAAAGAGCAGTACTTC.

CDR3 nucleotide sequence: TGTGCCAGCGGAGAAATTTCTGGAAACACCATATATTTT. This translates into CASGEISGNTIYF. The V gene is TRBV7-9, the J gene TRBJ1-3; no reliable D call. The CDR3 is 13 amino acids. Germline assignment: CDR1 SEHNR and CDR2 FQNEAQ (reference sequence). V lost 8 bases and J lost 1, with 9 bases in between. Full variable domain (missing parts from reference TRBV7-9 and TRBJ1-3): DTGVSQNPRHKITKRGQNVTFRCDPISEHNRLYWYRQTLGQGPEFLTYFQNEAQLEKSRLLSDRFSAERPKGSFSTLEIQRTEQGDSAMYLCASGEISGNTIYFGEGSWLTVV.

The V and J genes are TRBV7-9 and TRBJ2-5; 8 bases line up with TRBD2. Germline lookup yields CDR1 SEHNR and CDR2 FQNEAQ (reference sequence). CDR3 length: 14 residues. V was clipped by 3 bases and J by 2 bases; unmatched bases: 2. CDR3 loop: CASSFGTSQETQYF. The CDR3 bases are TGTGCCAGCAGCTTCGGGACTAGTCAAGAGACCCAGTACTTC.

V gene TRBV15 combines with J gene TRBJ2-5, with 11 bases fitting TRBD2. This CDR3 contains 16 residues. V lost 5 bases and J lost 5; bases outside the gene matches: 10. Germline lookup yields CDR1 LNHNV and CDR2 YYDKDF (reference sequence). The CDR3 DNA is TGTGCCACCAGCGTTAGCAGGGCTAGCGGGAGGGAGACCCAGTACTTC. Translation: CATSVSRASGRETQYF.

V gene TRBV18 combines with J gene TRBJ2-5, with 12 positions matching TRBD1. The trim removed 2 bases at V and 5 bases at J, leaving 12 bases unmatched. In germline, CDR1 is KGHSH, CDR2 LQKENI. The length of the CDR3 is 18 residues. The CDR3 nucleotides read TGTGCCAGCTCACCATCCCCGCCCGGGACAGGGGGCGGTGAGACCCAGTACTTC. As protein: CASSPSPPGTGGGETQYF.

The J gene is TRBJ2-7, the V gene TRBV25-1, with D possibly being TRBD2 (6 bases). From germline, CDR1 is MGHDK and CDR2 SYGVNS. V was cut by 6 bases and J by 6 bases, with 15 bases left in between. The CDR3 totals 13 residues. CDR3 bases: TGTGCCAGCAGGGAACTAGCTATGGGCGAGCAGTACTTC. Amino acid sequence: CASRELAMGEQYF.